The next 22 T cell receptor beta chains were all read from a single sample in a study of T cells in Graves' hyperthyroidism and ophthalmopathy. The source material, RNA transcripts, was used to amplify TCR beta CDR3 regions. HTBI primers drove first-round RT-PCR of the TCR CDR3. A single record per CDR3 protein comes from TCRdb applying MiXCR to the multiplex PCR reads. The sample lists a few hundred thousand distinct CDR3 sequences, 13% to 15% occurring once. The sequenced material came from blood. Receptors originate from a woman between 35 and 50 years old with Graves' hyperthyroidism that later progressed to Graves' ophthalmopathy.

This clonotype was seen many times. One junction end disagrees with the germline gene, perhaps due to a read error. The J gene is TRBJ2-1, the V gene TRBV6-5; either TRBD1 or TRBD2 may fit D (5 bases each). The CDR3 spans 12 residues. CDR1 and CDR2 (germline): MNHEY, SVGAGI. Here the CDR3 reads CAGSYWGNEQFF. In DNA, the CDR3 is TGTGCCGGCAGTTACTGGGGGAATGAGCAGTTCTTC.

This clonotype was detected many times. The chain employs TRBV5-8 and TRBJ2-5; the match to TRBD2 covers 7 bases. The germline CDR1 and CDR2 sequences are SGHTS and YDEGEE. This CDR3 has 17 residues. V gave up 4 bases and J gave up 1 base; unmatched junction bases: 13. The CDR3 sequence is CASSRPRRGGGQETQYF. The CDR3 DNA follows: TGTGCCAGCAGCCGCCCCAGAAGGGGCGGGGGCCAAGAGACCCAGTACTTC.

In its sample, this clonotype was seen many times. The rearrangement links TRBV11-2 to TRBJ2-3; no clear D. Between the trimmed V and J ends, which lost 3 bases and 7 bases, there was a span of 8 bases. CDR1 and CDR2 from the germline V gene are SGHAT and FQNNGV. CDR3 size: 12 residues. The CDR3 DNA sequence: TGTGCCAGCAGCTTCAACCAGAATACGCAGTATTTT. It codes for CASSFNQNTQYF.

The chain combines TRBV2 with TRBJ1-2; a possible D gene is TRBD1 (5 bases). This CDR3 has 14 amino acids. Trimming stripped 8 bases from V and 7 bases from J, with 20 bases between. Germline lookup yields CDR1 SNHLY and CDR2 FYNNEI. The CDR3 spells CASEFLQESAGYTF. The CDR3 nucleotides are TGTGCCAGCGAGTTTCTACAGGAATCGGCTGGCTACACCTTC.

This clonotype was detected many times. The chain recombines TRBV11-2 with TRBJ1-6, with TRBD1 as a possible D gene (5 bases). Germline V CDR1 and CDR2: SGHAT, FQNNGV. Trimming stripped 0 bases from V and 12 bases from J, with 12 bases between. The CDR3 runs 14 residues. CDR3 DNA: TGTGCCAGCAGCTTAGATTCGGGACTCAGACCCCTCCACTTT. It codes for CASSLDSGLRPLHF.

This clonotype was seen many times. CDR3 nucleotides: TGTGCCTGGGATTCCGGACTAGCGGGAGAGACCCAGTACTTC. Protein product: CAWDSGLAGETQYF. V gene TRBV30 combines with J gene TRBJ2-5; 11 positions match TRBD2. Germline assignment: CDR1 GTSNPN and CDR2 SVGIG (reference sequence). There are 14 residues in the CDR3. Trimming cost V 5 bases and J 4 bases; bases outside gene matches: 6.

This clonotype was seen ten or more times. V usage is TRBV6-5 and J usage is TRBJ1-1, with D uncertain. The V gene lost 2 bases and the J gene lost 12 bases, with 10 bases spanning the gap. The CDR3 runs to 11 residues. The germline gives CDR1 MNHEY, CDR2 SVGAGI. The CDR3 sequence is CASSYRRRTFF. The CDR3 DNA follows: TGTGCCAGCAGTTACCGACGGCGGACTTTCTTT.

The V gene is TRBV3-1, the J gene TRBJ1-2; no clear D gene. The CDR3 consists of 16 residues. Germline V CDR1 and CDR2: LGHDT, YNNKEL (reference sequence). V lost 4 bases, J lost 4 bases, and 19 bases lay in between. The CDR3 nucleotides are TGTGCCAGCAGCCCCCCACGGTGGGGTCTAGTCTATGGCTACACCTTC. Translation gives CASSPPRWGLVYGYTF.

The chain employs TRBV20-1 and TRBJ1-5; D unclear. The V and J ends lost 3 bases and 0 bases respectively, with 9 bases between them. CDR1 is DFQATT, CDR2 SNEGSKA, per germline (reference sequence). The CDR3 covers 14 residues. As DNA, the CDR3 is TGCAGTGCTAGTTACAGATATAGCAATCAGCCCCAGCATTTT. This translates into CSASYRYSNQPQHF.

This sequence joins TRBV12-3 or TRBV12-4 and TRBJ2-7, with 9 positions matching TRBD1. The ends lost 8 bases at V and 1 base at J; junction bases unmatched: 6. CDR3 length: 14 residues. As DNA, the CDR3 is TGTGCCAGCTCGGAGGGGACAGGGTCCTACGAGCAGTACTTC. Translating it yields CASSEGTGSYEQYF.

This clonotype was counted many times. The chain combines TRBV20-1 with TRBJ2-3; 7 positions agree with TRBD1. J lost 3 bases, V lost 5 bases, and 5 bases had no gene match. In germline, CDR1 is DFQATT, CDR2 SNEGSKA (reference sequence). The CDR3 contains 13 residues. Here the CDR3 reads CSAEGDSTDTQYF. The DNA of the CDR3 is TGCAGTGCTGAGGGGGACAGTACAGATACGCAGTATTTT.

V gene TRBV6-1 combines with J gene TRBJ2-5; D remains unclear. CDR1 is MNHNS, CDR2 SASEGT, per germline. V was shortened by 6 bases and J by 1 base, with 12 bases between the two germline ends. This CDR3 region has 14 residues. CDR3 sequence: CASSPVGIQETQYF. The CDR3, as DNA: TGTGCCAGCAGCCCGGTAGGGATCCAAGAGACCCAGTACTTC.

This clonotype has ten or more counts. J is TRBJ1-6 and V is TRBV28; unclear D gene. CDR3 length: 14 amino acids. The V gene lost 2 bases and the J gene lost 7 bases, with 9 bases spanning the gap. Germline V lookup: CDR1 MDHEN, CDR2 SYDVKM. The CDR3 sequence is CASSLRHGNSPLHF. The CDR3 bases are TGTGCCAGCAGTTTAAGGCACGGAAATTCACCCCTCCACTTT.

This clonotype was counted at least ten times. The rearrangement uses TRBV27 and TRBJ2-1; 10 nucleotides match TRBD2. This CDR3 region has 14 residues. Germline assignment: CDR1 MNHEY and CDR2 SMNVEV (reference sequence). The J segment lost 10 bases and the V segment lost 6 bases, leaving 9 bases of the junction unmatched. The CDR3 nucleotides read TGTGCCAGCAGCCGGACCTGGACTAGCGGAGAGCAGTTCTTC. This codes for CASSRTWTSGEQFF.

This clonotype was seen at least ten times. This chain uses TRBV30 with TRBJ2-2; D gene uncertain. Trimming cost V 3 bases and J 2 bases, with 13 bases left between them. This CDR3 has 15 amino acids. Germline assignment: CDR1 GTSNPN and CDR2 SVGIG (reference sequence). DNA for the CDR3: TGTGCCTGGAGGGTGCGACGTAGTAACACCGGGGAGCTGTTTTTT. The encoded protein is CAWRVRRSNTGELFF.

This clonotype was observed many times. The rearrangement links TRBV6-5 to TRBJ2-7; tentatively, D is TRBD1 (5 bases). The CDR3 contains 15 residues. In germline, CDR1 is MNHEY, CDR2 SVGAGI. The ends were cut back, 2 bases at V and 5 bases at J, with 16 bases in the middle. As DNA, the CDR3 is TGTGCCAGCAGTTACGGTCAGGGAAGTCAGAACGAGCAGTACTTC. Its protein is CASSYGQGSQNEQYF.

This clonotype was picked up a small number of times. The rearrangement links TRBV28 to TRBJ1-5; 7 bases match TRBD1. V gave up 7 bases and J gave up 0 bases; unmatched junction bases: 3. Germline V lookup: CDR1 MDHEN, CDR2 SYDVKM. This CDR3 spans 14 amino acids. The chain's CDR3 is CASNQGVSNQPQHF. The CDR3, as DNA: TGTGCCAGCAACCAGGGGGTTAGCAATCAGCCCCAGCATTTT.

The sample holds a few counts of this clonotype. CDR3 loop: CASSEGGAGSGNTIYF. CDR3 in DNA: TGTGCCAGCAGTGAAGGTGGCGCCGGGTCTGGAAACACCATATATTTT. The gene calls are TRBV6-1 and TRBJ1-3; no firm D call. Germline loops: CDR1 MNHNS, CDR2 SASEGT. The CDR3 consists of 16 residues. V lost 1 base, J lost 1 base, and 11 bases lay in between.

Ten or more counts support this clonotype. The CDR3 sequence is CASSLVVLGLADEQYF. DNA for the CDR3: TGTGCCAGCAGCTTAGTGGTTCTCGGACTAGCGGACGAGCAGTACTTC. The chain recombines TRBV7-3 with TRBJ2-7, with 10 bases lining up with TRBD2. CDR3 length: 16 amino acids. Trimming at V came to 2 bases and at J to 5 bases, leaving 9 bases not matched to a gene. Germline CDR1 is SGHTA and CDR2 is FQGTGA.

This clonotype was seen a few times. This rearrangement joins TRBV5-5 to TRBJ2-2; 8 nucleotides agree with TRBD2. The CDR3 extends over 13 amino acids. The germline V gene encodes CDR1 SGHKS and CDR2 YYEKEE (reference sequence). V was clipped by 3 bases and J by 7 bases; unmatched bases: 2. The CDR3 region has the DNA TGTGCCAGCAGCTCGCGGGGGGACGGGGAGCTGTTTTTT. It yields the protein CASSSRGDGELFF. The entire variable domain, with the rest obtained from reference TRBV5-5 and TRBJ2-2, is as follows: DAGVTQSPTHLIKTRGQQVTLRCSPISGHKSVSWYQQVLGQGPQFIFQYYEKEERGRGNFPDRFSARQFPNYSSELNVNALLLGDSALYLCASSSRGDGELFFGEGSRLTVL.

Regarding this clonotype: A much larger clone is a single base away; this may be a read error. The chain employs TRBV18 and TRBJ2-1; TRBD2 aligns across 12 bases. V was clipped by 5 bases and J by 0 bases; unmatched bases: 5. The CDR3 extends over 17 amino acids. In germline, CDR1 is KGHSH, CDR2 LQKENI. The CDR3 DNA sequence: TGTGCCAGCTCATGGACTAGCGGGATGAGCTCCTACAATGAGCAGTTCTTC. This encodes CASSWTSGMSSYNEQFF.

This rearrangement joins TRBV27 to TRBJ2-7; no firm D call. The germline V gene has CDR1 MNHEY and CDR2 SMNVEV (reference sequence). There are 13 residues in the CDR3. V lost 2 bases, J lost 0 bases, and 5 bases lay in between. Written as DNA, the CDR3 is TGTGCCAGCAGTTTAATGGCCTCCTACGAGCAGTACTTC. It specifies CASSLMASYEQYF.